Listed below are T cell receptor beta chains from one sample, sequenced in a study of cytomegalovirus exposure and HLA in healthy donors. Sequencing was performed with immunoSEQ multiplex PCR; in TCRdb, only in-frame clones are kept and a portion is missing. There are under 200,000 clones in the sample; about 89% occur only once, and roughly 3% lies in the top ten. The sample consisted of PBMCs. The receptors stem from a woman aged 18-30 years in good health and CMV-seropositive. The CDR3 runs from the conserved cysteine through the conserved F or W. The D gene is left open where the match is weak. A clone size is listed for some rows: how often the clone was seen (once, few, many), or a class if it is expanded.

-	TRBD2	TRBJ2-7	TRBV5-4	TGTGCCAGCAGCTTACCGTTAGCGGGAGTTTCGGGCGAGCAGTACTTC	CASSLPLAGVSGEQYF
-	-	TRBJ1-2	TRBV7-8	TGTGCCAGCAGCTTAGTGGTGAAACCCACATTAACTAACTATGGCTACACCTTC	CASSLVVKPTLTNYGYTF
-	-	TRBJ1-5	TRBV30	TGTGCCTGGACAGGGGCAAGCAATCAGCCCCAGCATTTT	CAWTGASNQPQHF
once	-	TRBJ1-1	TRBV4-1	TGCGCCAGCAGCCAGGAGACGGAGGAAGCTTTCTTT	CASSQETEEAFF
-	-	TRBJ2-2	TRBV11-2	TGTGCCAGCAGCTCCCTGAGGCGACCCGGGGAGCTGTTTTTT	CASSSLRRPGELFF
-	TRBD1	TRBJ1-2	TRBV28	TGTGCCAGCAGTTTAAGGGACAGGTTTAACTATGGCTACACCTTC	CASSLRDRFNYGYTF
-	TRBD2	TRBJ2-3	TRBV6-5	TGTGCCAGCAGGCTGACTAGCAGATACACAGATACGCAGTATTTT	CASRLTSRYTDTQYF
-	-	TRBJ1-3	TRBV18	TGTGCCAGCTCACCACCGGTCACCCGAGGGAGAAACACCATATATTTT	CASSPPVTRGRNTIYF
once	TRBD2	TRBJ2-3	TRBV27	TGTGCCAGCAGACAACTAGCGGGAAACCCCACAGATACGCAGTATTTT	CASRQLAGNPTDTQYF
-	-	TRBJ1-1	TRBV15	TGTGCCACCAGCAGAGATGCCTGGACAGCGAACACTGAAGCTTTCTTT	CATSRDAWTANTEAFF
-	-	TRBJ1-2	TRBV7-9	TGTGCCAGCAGCTTAGCGGGAGGCGGAGCTAACTATGGCTACACCTTC	CASSLAGGGANYGYTF
once	TRBD1	TRBJ1-3	TRBV6-5	TGTGCCAGCAGTTTCGGGACAGTTGGAAACACCATATATTTT	CASSFGTVGNTIYF
-	TRBD1	TRBJ1-5	TRBV27	TGTGCCAGCAGTTTATTTGGACAGGGAGGTAGGAGCAATCAGCCCCAGCATTTT	CASSLFGQGGRSNQPQHF